This TCR beta chain is from a study of blood T cells in healthy people across ages. CDR1 is MDHEN, CDR2 SYDVKM, per germline. V lost 6 bases, J lost 2 bases, and 4 bases stayed unmatched. This CDR3 is 14 amino acids long. This clonotype was seen a few times. The antigen remains unidentified. Using a J-beta primer mix together with a sample-barcoded 5' primer, a second PCR was run for about 6 to 11 cycles. MiXCR, run by TCRdb on the 5' RACE reads, gives a single entry per CDR3 protein. The sample has some 1.5 million distinct CDR3 sequences, under 30% seen once. The individuals who served as donors were healthy Caucasians living in Russia, aged roughly 6 to 95. Study results and limitations: The study found more naive CD4+ cells and higher diversity in long-lived than aged donors.

The sequenced sample consisted of blood. The TCR originated in a woman in her 30s in good health. This chain connects TRBV28 to TRBJ2-5; 9 nucleotides agree with TRBD2. DNA of the CDR3: TGTGCCAGCAGGGCAGCGGGGGGTCAAGAGACCCAGTACTTC. Translating gives CASRAAGGQETQYF.